The source of this TCR beta chain is a study of response to subunit inactivated influenza vaccine. Germline CDR1 reads SQVTM; CDR2 reads ANQGSEA. Trimming pared 7 bases from V and 4 bases from J, leaving 13 bases between. The CDR3 has 12 residues. A single record per CDR3 protein comes from TCRdb applying MiXCR to the RT-PCR reads. The profile covers hundreds of thousands of distinct CDR3 sequences, with 11% appearing a single time and about 10% taken by the ten largest. These data are also associated with another study on T cells expressing NK-cell markers. From that paper: What made the TCR beta cDNA was 5'RACE template switching with UMIs. Seven donors tested HCMV-seropositive and one tested seronegative among the eight sequenced. Restricting sorting to alpha-beta TCR T cells was achieved in several experiments by an anti-gamma-delta TCR antibody. In a handful of donors, these clonotypes also led the CD3+CD56-NKG2C+ fraction. Expanded NKG2C+ T cell clones were not confirmed as HCMV-specific.

This chain uses TRBV29-1 with TRBJ1-2, with D tentatively TRBD1 (5 bases). This clonotype was sampled from a man between 45 and 60 years old who received an inactivated influenza vaccine. Sample: PBMCs from blood, taken on the day of vaccination. The DNA of the CDR3 is TGCAGCGACTCCCAGGGCGGCTATGGCTACACCTTC. This gives the protein CSDSQGGYGYTF. The variable domain in full, completed from reference TRBV29-1 and TRBJ1-2, reads SAVISQKPSRDICQRGTSLTIQCQVDSQVTMMFWYRQQPGQSLTLIATANQGSEATYESGFVIDKFPISRPNLTFSTLTVSNMSPEDSSIYLCSDSQGGYGYTFGSGTRLTVV.